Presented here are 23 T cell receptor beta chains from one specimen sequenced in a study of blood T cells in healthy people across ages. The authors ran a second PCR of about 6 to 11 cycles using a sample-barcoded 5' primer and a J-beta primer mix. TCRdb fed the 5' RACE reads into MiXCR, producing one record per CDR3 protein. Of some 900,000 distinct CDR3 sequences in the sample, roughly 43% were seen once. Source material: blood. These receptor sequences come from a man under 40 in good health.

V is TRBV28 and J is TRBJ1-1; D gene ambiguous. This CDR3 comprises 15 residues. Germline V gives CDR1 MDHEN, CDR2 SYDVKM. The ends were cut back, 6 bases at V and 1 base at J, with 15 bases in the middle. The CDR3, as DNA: TGTGCCAGCAGATATCCCCGAGGAGCGAACACTGAAGCTTTCTTT. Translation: CASRYPRGANTEAFF.

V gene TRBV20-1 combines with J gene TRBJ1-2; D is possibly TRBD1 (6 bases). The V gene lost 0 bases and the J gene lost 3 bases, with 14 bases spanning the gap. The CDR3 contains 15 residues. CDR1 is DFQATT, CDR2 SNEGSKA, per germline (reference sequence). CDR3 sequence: CSARDGGRRDYGYTF. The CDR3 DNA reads TGCAGTGCTAGAGACGGGGGCAGGAGGGACTATGGCTACACCTTC.

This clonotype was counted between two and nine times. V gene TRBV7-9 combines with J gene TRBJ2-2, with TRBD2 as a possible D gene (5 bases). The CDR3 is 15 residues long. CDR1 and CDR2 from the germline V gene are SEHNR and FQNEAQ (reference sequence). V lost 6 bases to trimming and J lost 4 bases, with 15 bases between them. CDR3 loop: CASSHRDAGTGELFF. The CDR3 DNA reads TGTGCCAGCAGTCACCGGGATGCAGGCACCGGGGAGCTGTTTTTT.

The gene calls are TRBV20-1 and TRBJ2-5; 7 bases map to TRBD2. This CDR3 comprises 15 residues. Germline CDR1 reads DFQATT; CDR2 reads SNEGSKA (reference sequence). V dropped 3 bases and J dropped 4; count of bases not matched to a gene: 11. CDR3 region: CSASLWDYRLETQYF. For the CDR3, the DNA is TGCAGTGCTAGCCTCTGGGACTACCGGTTAGAGACCCAGTACTTC.

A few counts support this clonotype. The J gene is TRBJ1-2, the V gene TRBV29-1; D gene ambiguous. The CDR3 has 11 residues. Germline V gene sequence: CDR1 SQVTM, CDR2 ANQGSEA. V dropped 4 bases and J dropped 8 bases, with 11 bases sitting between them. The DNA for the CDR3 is TGCAGCGTTGCCACCTTTCCGGGCTACACCTTC. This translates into CSVATFPGYTF.

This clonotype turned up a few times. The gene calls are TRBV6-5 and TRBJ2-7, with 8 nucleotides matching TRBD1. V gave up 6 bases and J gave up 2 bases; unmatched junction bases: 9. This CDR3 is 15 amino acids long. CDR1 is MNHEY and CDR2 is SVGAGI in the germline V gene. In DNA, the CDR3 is TGTGCCAGCAGAACAGGGGGTGAGTTTACCTACGAGCAGTACTTC. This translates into CASRTGGEFTYEQYF.

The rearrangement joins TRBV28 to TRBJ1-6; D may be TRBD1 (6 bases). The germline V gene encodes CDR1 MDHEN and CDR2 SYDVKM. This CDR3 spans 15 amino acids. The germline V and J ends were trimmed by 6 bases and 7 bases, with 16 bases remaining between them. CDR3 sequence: CASRPEAGENSPLHF. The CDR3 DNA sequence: TGTGCCAGCAGACCAGAGGCAGGGGAAAATTCACCCCTCCACTTT.

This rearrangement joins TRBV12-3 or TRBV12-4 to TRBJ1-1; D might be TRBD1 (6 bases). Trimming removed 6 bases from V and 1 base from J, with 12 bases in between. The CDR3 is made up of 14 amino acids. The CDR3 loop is CASRFGQQNTEAFF. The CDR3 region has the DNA TGTGCCAGCAGATTCGGACAGCAGAACACTGAAGCTTTCTTT.

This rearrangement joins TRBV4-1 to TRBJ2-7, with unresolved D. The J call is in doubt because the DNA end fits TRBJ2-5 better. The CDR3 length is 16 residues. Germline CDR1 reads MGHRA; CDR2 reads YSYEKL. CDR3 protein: CASSHQMGKSPETQYF. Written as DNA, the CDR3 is TGCGCCAGCAGCCATCAAATGGGAAAAAGTCCGGAGACCCAGTACTTC.

The chain's CDR3 is CASSYVGGPNEQFF. As DNA, the CDR3 is TGTGCCAGCAGTTACGTGGGGGGGCCCAATGAGCAGTTCTTC. V is TRBV6-5 and J is TRBJ2-1, with D possibly TRBD2 on 7 matching bases. Germline lookup yields CDR1 MNHEY and CDR2 SVGAGI. The CDR3 loop spans 14 amino acids. V was clipped by 2 bases and J by 6 bases, with 11 bases between them.

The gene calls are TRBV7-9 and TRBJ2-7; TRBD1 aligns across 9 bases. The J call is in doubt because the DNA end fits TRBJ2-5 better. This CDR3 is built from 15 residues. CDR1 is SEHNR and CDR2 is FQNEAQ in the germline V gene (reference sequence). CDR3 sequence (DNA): TGTGCCAGCAGCTTACAGGGACAGGGATCAGAGACCCAGTACTTC. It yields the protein CASSLQGQGSETQYF.

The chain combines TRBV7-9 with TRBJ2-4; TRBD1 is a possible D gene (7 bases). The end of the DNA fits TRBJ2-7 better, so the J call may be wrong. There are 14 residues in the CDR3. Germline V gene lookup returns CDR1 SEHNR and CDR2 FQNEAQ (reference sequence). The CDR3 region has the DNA TGTGCCAGCAGCTTACAGGGGGGTATCTACGAGCAGTACTTC. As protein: CASSLQGGIYEQYF.

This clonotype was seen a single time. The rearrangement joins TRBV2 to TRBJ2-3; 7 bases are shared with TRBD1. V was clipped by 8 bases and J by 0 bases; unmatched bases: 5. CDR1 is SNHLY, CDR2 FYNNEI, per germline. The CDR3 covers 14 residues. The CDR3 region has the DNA TGTGCCAGCGACGGCAGGGGGAGCACAGATACGCAGTATTTT. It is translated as CASDGRGSTDTQYF.

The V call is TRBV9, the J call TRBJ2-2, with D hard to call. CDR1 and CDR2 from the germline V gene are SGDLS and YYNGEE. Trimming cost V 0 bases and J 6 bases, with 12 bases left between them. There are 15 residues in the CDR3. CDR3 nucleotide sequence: TGTGCCAGCAGCGTAGAAGGTACCTCCGCCGGGGAGCTGTTTTTT. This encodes CASSVEGTSAGELFF.

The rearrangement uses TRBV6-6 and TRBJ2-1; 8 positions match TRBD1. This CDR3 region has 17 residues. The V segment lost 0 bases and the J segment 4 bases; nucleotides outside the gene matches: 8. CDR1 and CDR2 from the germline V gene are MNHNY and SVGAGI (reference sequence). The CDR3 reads CASSYSTSRGPYNEQFF. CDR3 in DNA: TGTGCCAGCAGTTACTCGACCAGCAGGGGGCCTTACAATGAGCAGTTCTTC.

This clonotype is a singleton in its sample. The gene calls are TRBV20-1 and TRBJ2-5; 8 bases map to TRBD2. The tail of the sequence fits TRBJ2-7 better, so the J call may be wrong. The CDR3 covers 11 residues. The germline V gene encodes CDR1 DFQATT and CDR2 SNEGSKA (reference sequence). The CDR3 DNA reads TGCAGTGCTCCAAGCGGGAGCGAGCAGTACTTC. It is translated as CSAPSGSEQYF.

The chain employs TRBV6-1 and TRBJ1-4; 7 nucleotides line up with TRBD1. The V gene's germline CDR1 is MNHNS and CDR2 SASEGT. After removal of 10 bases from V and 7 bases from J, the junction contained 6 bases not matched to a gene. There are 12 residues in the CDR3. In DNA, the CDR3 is TGTGCCATCTTGACAGGGAGTGAAAAACTGTTTTTT. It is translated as CAILTGSEKLFF.

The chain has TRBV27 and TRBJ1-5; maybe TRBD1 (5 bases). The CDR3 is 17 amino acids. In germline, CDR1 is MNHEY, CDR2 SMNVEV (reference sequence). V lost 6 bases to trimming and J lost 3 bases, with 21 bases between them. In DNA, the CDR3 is TGTGCCAGCAGGCCGGGACTATCATGGGGTGTCAATCAGCCCCAGCATTTT. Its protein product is CASRPGLSWGVNQPQHF.

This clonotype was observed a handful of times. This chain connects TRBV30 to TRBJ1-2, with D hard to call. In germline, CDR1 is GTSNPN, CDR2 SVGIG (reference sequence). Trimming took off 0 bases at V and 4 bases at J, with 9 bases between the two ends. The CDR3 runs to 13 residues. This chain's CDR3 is CAWSVNLAYGYTF. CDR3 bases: TGTGCCTGGAGTGTAAATCTGGCCTATGGCTACACCTTC.

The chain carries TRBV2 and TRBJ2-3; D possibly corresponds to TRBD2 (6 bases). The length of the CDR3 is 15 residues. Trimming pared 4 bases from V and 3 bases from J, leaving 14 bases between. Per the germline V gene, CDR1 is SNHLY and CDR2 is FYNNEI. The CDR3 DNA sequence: TGTGCCAGCAGTGTTGCGGGGCCTGCGACAGATACGCAGTATTTT. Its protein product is CASSVAGPATDTQYF.

CDR3 bases: TGTGCCAGCAGCTTAGTAGGACAGGGGGATGACTACGAGCAGTACTTC. This codes for CASSLVGQGDDYEQYF. V and J are TRBV7-9 and TRBJ2-4; 10 bases line up with TRBD1. The DNA matches TRBJ2-7 better at its end, which makes the J call doubtful. The CDR3 is 16 residues long. CDR1 is SEHNR, CDR2 FQNEAQ, per germline (reference sequence).

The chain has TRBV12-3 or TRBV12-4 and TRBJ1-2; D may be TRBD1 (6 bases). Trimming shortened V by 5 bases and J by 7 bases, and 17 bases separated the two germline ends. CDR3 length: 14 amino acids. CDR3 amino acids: CASSPWGPGSGYTF. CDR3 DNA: TGTGCCAGCAGTCCCTGGGGGCCGGGGTCTGGCTACACCTTC.

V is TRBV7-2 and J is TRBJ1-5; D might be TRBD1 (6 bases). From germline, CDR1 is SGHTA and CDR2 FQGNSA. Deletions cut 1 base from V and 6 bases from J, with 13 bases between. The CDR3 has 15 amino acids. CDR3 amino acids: CASSLVAGEGQPQHF. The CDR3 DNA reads TGTGCCAGCAGCTTAGTAGCAGGGGAAGGTCAGCCCCAGCATTTT.